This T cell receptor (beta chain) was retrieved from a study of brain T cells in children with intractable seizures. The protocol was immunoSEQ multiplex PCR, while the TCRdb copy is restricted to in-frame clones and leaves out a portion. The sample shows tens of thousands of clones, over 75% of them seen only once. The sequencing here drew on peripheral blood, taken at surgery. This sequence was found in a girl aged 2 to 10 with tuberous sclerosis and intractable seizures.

The CDR3 coding sequence is TGTGCCAGCAGTCCGGACGGATTATATGGCTACACCTTC. Amino acid sequence: CASSPDGLYGYTF. The chain employs TRBV6-2 or TRBV6-3 and TRBJ1-2; D gene uncertain. The CDR3 totals 13 residues. Between the trimmed V and J ends, which lost 5 bases and 5 bases, there was a span of 12 bases. From germline, CDR1 is MNHEY and CDR2 SVGEGT.